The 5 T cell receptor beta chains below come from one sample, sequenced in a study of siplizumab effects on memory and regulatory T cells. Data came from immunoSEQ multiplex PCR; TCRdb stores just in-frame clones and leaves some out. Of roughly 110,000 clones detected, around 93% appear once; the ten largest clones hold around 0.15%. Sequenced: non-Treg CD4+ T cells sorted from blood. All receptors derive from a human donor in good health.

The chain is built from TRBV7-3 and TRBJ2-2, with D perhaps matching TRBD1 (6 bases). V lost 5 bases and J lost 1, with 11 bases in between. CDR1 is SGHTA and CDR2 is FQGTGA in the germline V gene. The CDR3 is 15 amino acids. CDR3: CASSRSGQNTGELFF. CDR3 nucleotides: TGTGCCAGCAGCCGATCGGGACAGAACACCGGGGAGCTGTTTTTT.

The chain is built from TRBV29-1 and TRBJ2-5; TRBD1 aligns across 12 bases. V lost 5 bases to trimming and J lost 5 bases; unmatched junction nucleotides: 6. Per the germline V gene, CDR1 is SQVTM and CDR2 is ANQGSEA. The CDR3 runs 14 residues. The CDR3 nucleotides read TGCAGCGTTAGGGACAGGGGGCGAGGGGAGACCCAGTACTTC. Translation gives CSVRDRGRGETQYF. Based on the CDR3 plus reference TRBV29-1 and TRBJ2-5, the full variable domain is SAVISQKPSRDICQRGTSLTIQCQVDSQVTMMFWYRQQPGQSLTLIATANQGSEATYESGFVIDKFPISRPNLTFSTLTVSNMSPEDSSIYLCSVRDRGRGETQYFGPGTRLLVL.

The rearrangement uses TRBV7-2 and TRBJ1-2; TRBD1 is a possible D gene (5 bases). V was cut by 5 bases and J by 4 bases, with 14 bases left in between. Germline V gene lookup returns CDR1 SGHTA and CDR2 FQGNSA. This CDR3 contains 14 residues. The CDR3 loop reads CASSLQGRPYGYTF. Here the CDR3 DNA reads TGTGCCAGCAGCCTTCAGGGACGTCCCTATGGCTACACCTTC.

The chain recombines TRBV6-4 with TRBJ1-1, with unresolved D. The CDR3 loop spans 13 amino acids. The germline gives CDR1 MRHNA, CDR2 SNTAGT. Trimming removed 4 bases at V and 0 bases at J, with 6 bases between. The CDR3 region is CASSVEVNTEAFF. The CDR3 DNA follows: TGTGCCAGCAGTGTGGAGGTGAACACTGAAGCTTTCTTT.

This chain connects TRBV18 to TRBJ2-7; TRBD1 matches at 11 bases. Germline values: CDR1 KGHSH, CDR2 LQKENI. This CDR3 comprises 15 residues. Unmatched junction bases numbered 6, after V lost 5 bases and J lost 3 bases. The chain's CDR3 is CASSKSGTGGYEQYF. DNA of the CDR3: TGTGCCAGCTCAAAGTCCGGGACAGGGGGCTACGAGCAGTACTTC. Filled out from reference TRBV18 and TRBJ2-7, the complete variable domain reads NAGVMQNPRHLVRRRGQEARLRCSPMKGHSHVYWYRQLPEEGLKFMVYLQKENIIDESGMPKERFSAEFPKEGPSILRIQQVVRGDSAAYFCASSKSGTGGYEQYFGPGTRLTVT.